This T cell receptor (beta chain) was profiled in a study of shared clonotypes between healthy human individuals. The V gene's germline CDR1 is SGHRS and CDR2 YFSETQ. The CDR3 is 19 amino acids. Trimming removed 1 base from V and 6 bases from J; junction bases left unmatched: 20. Sequencing used immunoSEQ multiplex PCR; TCRdb keeps in-frame clones, though not all of them. The data hold millions of clones, with approximately 93% observed a single time. The sample consisted of naive CD4+ T cells from PBMCs. Subset described: CD45RA+ positively selected. V gene TRBV5-1 combines with J gene TRBJ2-3, with 7 nucleotides matching TRBD1. The receptor was derived from a man younger than 35 in good health. Some clones in this sample may be carry-over from other donors' samples. The CDR3 DNA reads TGCGCCAGCAGCTTGAGTCCCCCAGCCGGCAGGGGGATGGGGGATACGCAGTATTTT. This encodes CASSLSPPAGRGMGDTQYF.